The present TCR beta chain was sequenced within a study of blood T cell repertoires in COVID-19. Germline CDR1 and CDR2: SGHTA and FQGNSA. The CDR3 sequence is 12 residues long. Trimming removed 5 bases from V and 2 bases from J, with 7 bases in between. As processed by the authors: Amplified reference gene primers provided the basis for estimating nucleated cell counts. Measured with immunoSEQ multiplex PCR; TCRdb has only the in-frame clones, and not every one. V, J and clone size were drawn from that table, and D and trimming were deduced from the DNA. The profile shows 210,000 or so clones, about 86% of them singletons.

The chain couples TRBV7-2 to TRBJ2-7; D call uncertain. Sequenced sample: PBMCs or T cells enriched from blood (not recorded which). The clonotype comes from a woman aged 45 to 65 with acute COVID-19. Written as DNA, the CDR3 is TGTGCCAGCAGCATTGGCACCTACGAGCAGTACTTC. Encoded protein: CASSIGTYEQYF.